The entry below gives a single T cell receptor (beta chain) sequence along with its context. The CDR3 extends over 15 amino acids. V was clipped by 6 bases and J by 4 bases; unmatched bases: 10. Germline V gives CDR1 MDHEN, CDR2 SYDVKM. The data are from a study of OX40 agonist ivuxolimab in advanced cancers. In the study overall: Patients were treated with ivuxolimab, an agonistic anti-OX40 (CD134) antibody.

Sequenced by immunoSEQ multiplex PCR; TCRdb stores in-frame clones only, minus some. The sample lists fewer than 85,000 clones; under 95% were seen once. This TCR derives from an adult with an advanced solid tumor such as melanoma, head and neck, liver or kidney cancer. The sequenced sample was CD4+ or CD8+ T cells sorted from blood, obtained in a trial of the OX40 agonist ivuxolimab. The chain uses TRBV28 and TRBJ1-1, with 8 bases that match TRBD1. The CDR3 sequence: CASRFPTGESTEAFF. Here the CDR3 DNA reads TGTGCCAGCAGGTTTCCGACAGGGGAAAGCACTGAAGCTTTCTTT.